The rows below give T cell receptor beta chains drawn from one sample of a study of blood T cell repertoires in COVID-19. Clones were read by immunoSEQ multiplex PCR, and TCRdb kept only the in-frame ones, dropping some. This sample carries about 150,000 clones, about 85% of them seen once, and the ten largest clones take approximately 0.6%. Sequenced material: peripheral blood. The receptor source for this set is a man aged 55 to 70 with COVID-19, enrolled during active disease. CDR3s include the opening cysteine and the closing phenylalanine or tryptophan. A D gene is named only where the DNA matches it firmly. Clone size is stated in some rows and not others, as once, few, many or a class when expanded.

D: NA; size: NA; J: TRBJ1-2; V: TRBV5-6; CDR3: CASSPGKGQISNYGYTF; DNA: TGTGCCAGCAGCCCCGGTAAGGGGCAGATTTCTAACTATGGCTACACCTTC
D: TRBD2; size: NA; J: TRBJ2-2; V: TRBV9; CDR3: CASSVGEGANTGELFF; DNA: TGTGCCAGCAGCGTAGGGGAGGGTGCGAACACCGGGGAGCTGTTTTTT
D: NA; size: NA; J: TRBJ1-1; V: TRBV4-3; CDR3: CASSQDPQRNTEAFF; DNA: TGCGCCAGCAGCCAAGACCCACAGAGGAACACTGAAGCTTTCTTT
D: TRBD1; size: NA; J: TRBJ2-3; V: TRBV6-5; CDR3: CASSSRQGKRDTQYF; DNA: TGTGCCAGCAGTTCTAGACAGGGTAAAAGGGATACGCAGTATTTT
D: TRBD2; size: NA; J: TRBJ2-1; V: TRBV19; CDR3: CASSMGLAGGPPIF; DNA: TGTGCCAGTAGTATGGGCCTAGCGGGAGGGCCTCCGATCTTC
D: NA; size: NA; J: TRBJ1-3; V: TRBV20-1; CDR3: CSASKGGAMGNTIYF; DNA: TGCAGTGCTAGTAAGGGGGGGGCAATGGGAAACACCATATATTTT
D: NA; size: NA; J: TRBJ1-2; V: TRBV3-1/TRBV3-2; CDR3: CASSPRRTGGYTF; DNA: TGTGCCAGCAGCCCCCGAAGGACGGGGGGCTACACCTTC
D: NA; size: few; J: TRBJ1-4; V: TRBV7-2; CDR3: CASSLGGGPNEKLFF; DNA: TGTGCCAGCAGCTTAGGAGGGGGACCTAATGAAAAACTGTTTTTT
D: TRBD2; size: NA; J: TRBJ2-1; V: TRBV12-3/TRBV12-4; CDR3: CASSFYGGRQFF; DNA: TGTGCCAGCAGTTTTTACGGGGGGAGACAGTTCTTC
D: TRBD1; size: few; J: TRBJ1-1; V: TRBV3-1/TRBV3-2; CDR3: CASSQPTGGKPEAFF; DNA: TGTGCCAGCAGCCAGCCGACAGGGGGGAAGCCTGAAGCTTTCTTT
D: NA; size: NA; J: TRBJ1-2; V: TRBV28; CDR3: CATTTLRYGYTF; DNA: TGTGCCACCACCACCCTTCGGTATGGCTACACCTTC
D: TRBD1; size: NA; J: TRBJ1-1; V: TRBV19; CDR3: CASIRAGGQMNTEAFF; DNA: TGTGCCAGTATTCGAGCTGGGGGACAGATGAACACTGAAGCTTTCTTT
D: NA; size: NA; J: TRBJ2-3; V: TRBV6-5; CDR3: CASSYSTGWRGETQYF; DNA: TGTGCCAGCAGTTACTCGACAGGGTGGAGGGGTGAAACGCAGTATTTT
D: NA; size: NA; J: TRBJ2-2; V: TRBV29-1; CDR3: CSVDTTAGRNTGELFF; DNA: TGCAGCGTGGACACTACAGCGGGTCGGAACACCGGGGAGCTGTTTTTT
D: NA; size: once; J: TRBJ1-4; V: TRBV19; CDR3: CASSYSRGEKLFF; DNA: TGTGCCAGTAGTTATAGTAGGGGGGAAAAACTGTTTTTT
D: NA; size: few; J: TRBJ1-5; V: TRBV2; CDR3: CASREDSSLNQPQHF; DNA: TGTGCCAGCAGGGAGGACAGTTCCCTCAATCAGCCCCAGCATTTT
D: NA; size: NA; J: TRBJ1-1; V: TRBV28; CDR3: CASSLDRGDGNTEAFF; DNA: TGTGCCAGCAGTTTAGATCGGGGAGACGGAAACACTGAAGCTTTCTTT
D: TRBD1; size: NA; J: TRBJ2-7; V: TRBV6-2/TRBV6-3; CDR3: CASSYSDRGLFGHEQYF; DNA: TGTGCCAGCAGTTATTCGGACAGGGGGCTCTTCGGCCACGAGCAGTACTTC
D: NA; size: once; J: TRBJ1-1; V: TRBV12-5; CDR3: CASGGTGLLSEAFF; DNA: TGTGCTAGTGGTGGTACAGGATTGCTATCTGAAGCTTTCTTT
D: NA; size: NA; J: TRBJ2-7; V: TRBV5-1; CDR3: CASSTSLATYEQYF; DNA: TGCGCCAGCAGCACCAGCCTAGCTACCTACGAGCAGTACTTC
D: NA; size: NA; J: TRBJ1-1; V: TRBV11-3; CDR3: CASSLEGWGQNTEAFF; DNA: TGTGCCAGCAGCTTAGAAGGGTGGGGACAGAACACTGAAGCTTTCTTT
D: NA; size: NA; J: TRBJ2-4; V: TRBV2; CDR3: CASSQLAKNIQYF; DNA: TGTGCCAGCTCGCAACTAGCCAAAAACATTCAGTACTTC
D: NA; size: NA; J: TRBJ1-6; V: TRBV5-4; CDR3: CASSLGRGTLNSPLHF; DNA: TGTGCCAGCAGCTTGGGTAGGGGAACCCTTAATTCACCCCTCCACTTT
D: NA; size: NA; J: TRBJ2-4; V: TRBV4-3; CDR3: CASSQVGDTKNIQYF; DNA: TGCGCCAGCAGCCAAGTGGGGGACACCAAAAACATTCAGTACTTC
D: NA; size: NA; J: TRBJ1-5; V: TRBV15; CDR3: CATTGYSNQPQHF; DNA: TGTGCCACCACAGGATATAGCAATCAGCCCCAGCATTTT
D: TRBD2; size: NA; J: TRBJ2-3; V: TRBV3-1/TRBV3-2; CDR3: CASSQTAARGGGKDTQYF; DNA: TGTGCCAGCAGCCAAACCGCGGCCCGGGGGGGCGGGAAAGATACGCAGTATTTT
D: NA; size: NA; J: TRBJ2-7; V: TRBV18; CDR3: CASSPPGLASYEQYF; DNA: TGTGCCAGCTCACCGCCGGGACTCGCTTCCTACGAGCAGTACTTC
D: NA; size: few; J: TRBJ2-2; V: TRBV4-3; CDR3: CASSQAGTNTGELFF; DNA: TGCGCCAGCAGCCAAGCGGGGACGAACACCGGGGAGCTGTTTTTT
D: TRBD1; size: few; J: TRBJ1-5; V: TRBV9; CDR3: CASSVDGQGYQPQHF; DNA: TGTGCCAGCAGCGTAGATGGACAGGGGTATCAGCCCCAGCATTTT
D: NA; size: NA; J: TRBJ1-4; V: TRBV27; CDR3: CASSFRYATNEKLFF; DNA: TGTGCCAGCAGTTTCCGGTACGCGACTAATGAAAAACTGTTTTTT
D: NA; size: NA; J: TRBJ1-1; V: TRBV29-1; CDR3: CSVEATANTEAFF; DNA: TGCAGCGTTGAGGCGACAGCGAACACTGAAGCTTTCTTT
D: NA; size: NA; J: TRBJ2-1; V: TRBV18; CDR3: CASSPSDSPYEQFF; DNA: TGTGCCAGCTCACCATCGGACTCCCCATATGAGCAGTTCTTC
D: NA; size: NA; J: TRBJ1-6; V: TRBV6-5; CDR3: CASRGNHNSPLHF; DNA: TGTGCCAGCCGGGGGAATCATAATTCACCCCTCCACTTT
D: TRBD2; size: few; J: TRBJ2-1; V: TRBV19; CDR3: CASSSAGEAPYNEQFF; DNA: TGTGCCAGTAGTAGCGCGGGGGAAGCCCCCTACAATGAGCAGTTCTTC
D: NA; size: NA; J: TRBJ1-1; V: TRBV7-9; CDR3: CASSARQKNTEAFF; DNA: TGTGCCAGCAGCGCCCGACAGAAGAACACTGAAGCTTTCTTT
D: NA; size: once; J: TRBJ1-1; V: TRBV4-1; CDR3: CASGRNTEAFF; DNA: TGCGCCAGCGGGAGGAACACTGAAGCTTTCTTT
D: NA; size: few; J: TRBJ2-2; V: TRBV11-3; CDR3: CASSSDRGELFF; DNA: TGTGCCAGCAGCTCAGACCGCGGGGAGCTGTTTTTT